These 28 T cell receptor beta chains share one sample of origin, sequenced in a study of cytomegalovirus exposure and HLA in healthy donors. With 60 Vbeta and 13 Jbeta primers, the PCR was carried out. Sequenced by immunoSEQ multiplex PCR; TCRdb stores in-frame clones only, minus some. This table has tens of thousands of clones, around two thirds appearing once. The sequencing sample was made of PBMCs. These receptors originate from a woman between 45 and 65 years old in good health and CMV-seropositive.

This clone showed up just a few times. The V gene is TRBV27, the J gene TRBJ2-7; 10 bases agree with TRBD2. The CDR3 consists of 14 residues. Germline CDR1 is MNHEY and CDR2 is SMNVEV (reference sequence). Trimming removed 5 bases from V and 2 bases from J; junction bases left unmatched: 3. The CDR3 nucleotides are TGTGCCAGCAGTCGGACTAGCGGACCCTACGAGCAGTACTTC. Protein: CASSRTSGPYEQYF.

The rearrangement links TRBV9 to TRBJ1-5; D is unresolved. This CDR3 has 15 amino acids. V lost 3 bases and J 3 bases, leaving 13 bases between the germline ends. The germline gives CDR1 SGDLS, CDR2 YYNGEE. CDR3 in amino acids: CASSADGGHNQPQHF. The CDR3 DNA follows: TGTGCCAGCAGCGCCGACGGAGGCCACAATCAGCCCCAGCATTTT.

The chain recombines TRBV6-6 with TRBJ2-3, with D possibly TRBD1 on 5 matching bases. Germline V lookup: CDR1 MNHNY, CDR2 SVGAGI (reference sequence). This CDR3 is built from 15 residues. V was shortened by 8 bases and J by 1 base, with 16 bases between the two germline ends. Here the CDR3 DNA reads TGTGCCAGCCGTCCGCCCCTAGGGGGCACAGATACGCAGTATTTT. The encoded protein is CASRPPLGGTDTQYF.

Note on this clone: The sample contains more than one DNA sequence encoding this CDR3. The CDR3 protein is CASSWDRGNTEAFF. The CDR3 region has the DNA TGCGCCAGCAGCTGGGACAGGGGTAACACTGAAGCTTTCTTT. This chain uses TRBV5-1 with TRBJ1-1, with 10 nucleotides matching TRBD1. This CDR3 comprises 14 residues. Germline-derived CDR1 and CDR2 are SGHRS and YFSETQ. The junction had 1 base not matched to a gene; V was cut back by 3 bases and J by 2 bases.

The rearrangement joins TRBV6-5 to TRBJ2-1; TRBD1 aligns across 7 bases. Germline-derived CDR1 and CDR2 are MNHEY and SVGAGI. CDR3 length: 15 residues. V gave up 6 bases and J gave up 0 bases; unmatched junction bases: 5. This chain's CDR3 is CASRSQGDSYNEQFF. The CDR3 DNA reads TGTGCCAGCAGAAGCCAGGGGGACTCCTACAATGAGCAGTTCTTC.

The gene calls are TRBV19 and TRBJ2-3; possible D gene TRBD2, 6 bases. The ends were cut back, 6 bases at V and 2 bases at J, with 12 bases in the middle. CDR3 size: 14 residues. The germline gives CDR1 LNHDA, CDR2 SQIVND (reference sequence). The CDR3 sequence: CASRGGRNTDTQYF. Here the CDR3 DNA reads TGTGCCAGTAGGGGGGGACGTAACACAGATACGCAGTATTTT. Drawing the rest from reference TRBV19 and TRBJ2-3, the complete variable domain is DGGITQSPKYLFRKEGQNVTLSCEQNLNHDAMYWYRQDPGQGLRLIYYSQIVNDFQKGDIAEGYSVSREKKESFPLTVTSAQKNPTAFYLCASRGGRNTDTQYFGPGTRLTVL.

The chain couples TRBV27 to TRBJ2-5, with D perhaps TRBD2 (7 bases). The germline V gene encodes CDR1 MNHEY and CDR2 SMNVEV (reference sequence). The CDR3 consists of 15 residues. Trimming removed 6 bases from V and 5 bases from J, with 19 bases in between. The CDR3 loop is CASRTYREGKETQYF. The CDR3 DNA reads TGTGCCAGCAGAACCTACAGGGAGGGCAAGGAGACCCAGTACTTC.

CDR3 DNA sequence: TGTGCCAGCAGGGCGGGTGGAGAGCAGTACTTC. Translating it yields CASRAGGEQYF. The rearrangement links TRBV28 to TRBJ2-7; D is possibly TRBD2 (5 bases). The CDR3 has 11 amino acids. The V end was cut by 6 bases, the J end by 7 bases, with 10 bases between. Germline V CDR1 and CDR2: MDHEN, SYDVKM.

The chain employs TRBV5-6 and TRBJ1-6; the D is unclear. The CDR3 is 16 residues long. V was clipped by 1 base and J by 5 bases, with 13 bases between them. Germline assignment: CDR1 SGHDT and CDR2 YYEEEE. CDR3 nucleotide sequence: TGTGCCAGCAGCTTGAATGCGGCCGCCGATAATTCACCCCTCCACTTT. Its translation: CASSLNAAADNSPLHF.

This clone was detected only a few times. The chain carries TRBV7-2 and TRBJ2-5, with TRBD1 as a possible D gene (6 bases). The CDR3 consists of 15 residues. The V and J ends lost 2 bases and 3 bases respectively, with 13 bases between them. Germline-derived CDR1 and CDR2 are SGHTA and FQGNSA. The CDR3 sequence is CASSLRGYSEETQYF. In DNA form, the CDR3 reads TGTGCCAGCAGCTTAAGGGGGTACAGCGAAGAGACCCAGTACTTC.

The chain joins TRBV28 to TRBJ2-5; possible D gene TRBD2, 5 bases. Trimming took off 8 bases at V and 6 bases at J, with 19 bases between the two ends. Germline values: CDR1 MDHEN, CDR2 SYDVKM. CDR3 size: 14 residues. The CDR3 loop reads CASGPAALGKTQYF. DNA of the CDR3: TGTGCCAGCGGACCAGCGGCCCTTGGGAAGACCCAGTACTTC.

The V and J genes are TRBV5-4 and TRBJ2-5, with 7 nucleotides matching TRBD1. V trimming: 0 bases; J trimming: 2 bases; junction bases outside the gene matches: 4. Germline V CDR1 and CDR2: SGHNT, YYREEE (reference sequence). This CDR3 spans 15 amino acids. CDR3 bases: TGTGCCAGCAGCTTGGAGTGGACAGGACAAGAGACCCAGTACTTC. It yields the protein CASSLEWTGQETQYF.

The J gene is TRBJ1-3, the V gene TRBV7-6; D possibly corresponds to TRBD1 (6 bases). Trimming shortened V by 1 base and J by 4 bases, and 11 bases separated the two germline ends. This CDR3 region has 15 residues. Germline-derived CDR1 and CDR2 are SGHVS and FNYEAQ. The CDR3 DNA reads TGTGCCAGCAGCTTAGTAGGGGGAGCCGGAAACACCATATATTTT. Translation gives CASSLVGGAGNTIYF.

This clone appeared a single time. V usage is TRBV29-1 and J usage is TRBJ2-7; D ambiguous. CDR1 is SQVTM, CDR2 ANQGSEA, per germline. The CDR3 has 12 amino acids. The V gene lost 4 bases and the J gene lost 2 bases, with 9 bases spanning the gap. The CDR3, as DNA: TGCAGCGTTGCAGGCCAAGCCTACGAGCAGTACTTC. Residues: CSVAGQAYEQYF.

The rearrangement links TRBV6-5 to TRBJ1-1; tentative D call: TRBD1 (5 bases). The V end lost 5 bases, the J end lost 13 bases, and 17 bases lay between the germline ends. The length of the CDR3 is 12 residues. CDR1 MNHEY and CDR2 SVGAGI come from the germline V gene. CDR3 amino acids: CASSLPGGLIFF. As DNA, the CDR3 is TGTGCCAGCAGTCTCCCGGGGGGACTTATTTTCTTT.

The chain carries TRBV9 and TRBJ2-7, with TRBD1 matching 8 bases. Germline loops: CDR1 SGDLS, CDR2 YYNGEE. After removal of 0 bases from V and 6 bases from J, the junction contained 8 bases not matched to a gene. This CDR3 is 15 amino acids long. The DNA of the CDR3 is TGTGCCAGCAGCGTAGAGGGGACAGGATCAGGCGAGCAGTACTTC. It encodes CASSVEGTGSGEQYF.

This clone was observed a single time. The rearrangement joins TRBV6-1 to TRBJ2-5, with D tentatively TRBD2 (5 bases). The germline gives CDR1 MNHNS, CDR2 SASEGT. V was clipped by 1 base and J by 4 bases, with 16 bases between them. This CDR3 comprises 16 residues. CDR3 protein: CASSEEAGSGAETQYF. CDR3 DNA sequence: TGTGCCAGCAGTGAAGAGGCGGGCTCTGGCGCAGAGACCCAGTACTTC.

The chain uses TRBV6-1 and TRBJ1-1; 8 nucleotides match TRBD1. CDR1 is MNHNS and CDR2 is SASEGT in the germline V gene. The trim removed 2 bases at V and 4 bases at J, leaving 9 bases unmatched. This CDR3 is 16 amino acids long. CDR3: CASSEYPGQGGTEAFF. The CDR3 DNA follows: TGTGCCAGCAGTGAATATCCCGGACAGGGTGGCACTGAAGCTTTCTTT.

This rearrangement joins TRBV18 to TRBJ1-5; 7 bases line up with TRBD1. CDR1 KGHSH and CDR2 LQKENI come from the germline V gene. The CDR3 has 16 residues. Trimming removed 5 bases from V and 4 bases from J; junction bases left unmatched: 11. CDR3: CASSAGPGQQNQPQHF. The CDR3 DNA reads as TGTGCCAGCTCAGCGGGTCCGGGACAGCAAAATCAGCCCCAGCATTTT.

This clone was detected only a few times. The chain has TRBV27 and TRBJ2-7; possible D gene TRBD1, 5 bases. Trimming removed 3 bases from V and 10 bases from J, with 13 bases in between. Germline assignment: CDR1 MNHEY and CDR2 SMNVEV (reference sequence). The CDR3 is 12 amino acids. CDR3 region: CASSFAQGEQYF. As DNA, the CDR3 is TGTGCCAGCAGTTTTGCCCAGGGTGAACAGTACTTC.

The CDR3 sequence is CASSYSHGTSGREQYF. The CDR3 DNA is TGTGCCAGCAGTTACTCCCACGGGACTAGCGGGCGCGAGCAGTACTTC. V and J are TRBV6-5 and TRBJ2-7, with TRBD2 matching over 12 bases. CDR3 size: 16 residues. Germline V lookup: CDR1 MNHEY, CDR2 SVGAGI. The V segment lost 0 bases and the J segment 6 bases; nucleotides outside the gene matches: 6.

This sequence joins TRBV6-1 and TRBJ2-1; the match to TRBD1 covers 8 bases. The CDR3 has 14 residues. Germline V gene lookup returns CDR1 MNHNS and CDR2 SASEGT. J lost 10 bases, V lost 9 bases, and 14 bases had no gene match. CDR3 in amino acids: CASIRGTGHPEQFF. DNA of the CDR3: TGTGCCAGTATTCGGGGGACAGGCCATCCCGAGCAGTTCTTC.

CDR3 nucleotides: TGTGCCAGCAGTTTATTGGGGGGTAAGAATGAGCAGTTCTTC. It specifies CASSLLGGKNEQFF. This chain joins TRBV27 and TRBJ2-1; tentatively, D is TRBD2 (6 bases). The V end lost 1 base, the J end lost 7 bases, and 11 bases lay between the germline ends. Germline assignment: CDR1 MNHEY and CDR2 SMNVEV (reference sequence). The CDR3 spans 14 residues.

This chain uses TRBV7-9 with TRBJ2-2, with TRBD2 matching 8 bases. The junction had 7 bases not matched to a gene; V was cut back by 0 bases and J by 7 bases. This CDR3 is 16 amino acids long. Germline CDR1 reads SEHNR; CDR2 reads FQNEAQ (reference sequence). For the CDR3, the DNA is TGTGCCAGCAGCTTAGCGATGACTAGCGCGGTCGGGGAGCTGTTTTTT. Translated: CASSLAMTSAVGELFF.

The V call is TRBV29-1, the J call TRBJ2-7, with D uncertain. CDR1 is SQVTM and CDR2 is ANQGSEA in the germline V gene. The V and J ends lost 3 bases and 0 bases respectively, with 9 bases between them. CDR3 length: 13 amino acids. The CDR3 loop is CSVDARNSYEQYF. CDR3 DNA: TGCAGCGTTGACGCCAGGAACTCCTACGAGCAGTACTTC.

The rearrangement links TRBV11-2 to TRBJ1-1, with D perhaps TRBD1 (6 bases). The CDR3 runs 15 residues. Germline V gene lookup returns CDR1 SGHAT and CDR2 FQNNGV. V lost 5 bases and J lost 0, with 13 bases in between. CDR3 residues: CASSPSQGLNTEAFF. Here the CDR3 DNA reads TGTGCCAGCAGCCCTTCGCAGGGGCTGAACACTGAAGCTTTCTTT. Full variable domain (rest looked up from reference TRBV11-2 and TRBJ1-1): EAGVAQSPRYKIIEKRQSVAFWCNPISGHATLYWYQQILGQGPKLLIQFQNNGVVDDSQLPKDRFSAERLKGVDSTLKIQPAKLEDSAVYLCASSPSQGLNTEAFFGQGTRLTVV.

The chain recombines TRBV7-7 with TRBJ2-1, with D possibly matching TRBD1 (5 bases). CDR3 length: 14 residues. Trimming shortened V by 4 bases and J by 7 bases, and 14 bases separated the two germline ends. Germline V gives CDR1 SSHAT, CDR2 FNYEAQ (reference sequence). The CDR3 is CASSSRCRVNEQFF. CDR3 coding DNA: TGTGCCAGCAGCTCAAGGTGCAGGGTAAATGAGCAGTTCTTC.

This clone was detected a few times. The chain carries TRBV28 and TRBJ1-1, with no clear D. The CDR3 contains 12 residues. Germline V gene lookup returns CDR1 MDHEN and CDR2 SYDVKM. Trimming took 7 bases from V and 10 from J, leaving 16 bases between them. The CDR3 sequence: CASTPNGVGAFF. CDR3 DNA: TGTGCCAGCACCCCGAACGGGGTAGGAGCTTTCTTT.